In this sample, the clone carrying this T cell receptor beta chain turned up a few times. Antigen unknown. The sample originates from a study of PD-1 blockade in mismatch repair-deficient tumors. Mismatch repair deficiency was confirmed in all patients, by PCR or immunohistochemistry. CDR1 and CDR2 from the germline V gene are LNHDA and SQIVND (reference sequence). V shed 5 bases and J shed 3 bases, with 11 bases lying between them. The CDR3 contains 13 residues. Study-level results: Rapid post-treatment expansion, then contraction, generally preceding radiologic response, marked tumor-resident clones.

Sequenced by immunoSEQ multiplex PCR; TCRdb stores in-frame clones only, minus some. In the table there are some 130,000 clones, about 90% of which are singletons. The rearrangement uses TRBV19 and TRBJ2-7; D could derive from TRBD1 or TRBD2 (6 bases each). This specimen was peripheral blood, taken just under 74 weeks after starting pembrolizumab. The receptor's source is an adult with mismatch repair-deficient cancer. CDR3 sequence: CASSVGGNYEQYF. In DNA, the CDR3 is TGTGCCAGTAGTGTAGGGGGGAACTACGAGCAGTACTTC.